Below, 12 T cell receptor beta chains from the same sample are listed, as sequenced in a study of shared clonotypes between healthy human individuals. Naive CD8 isolation took CD45RO-negative cells positively selected for CCR7 and excluded terminally differentiated effector memory CD45RA+ cells. The assay was immunoSEQ multiplex PCR, and TCRdb's table has in-frame clones only and misses some. The data show over 2,000,000 clones, with about 94% seen just once and around 1.8% held by the top ten. The sample consisted of naive CD8+ T cells from PBMCs. Receptors originate from a man younger than 35 in good health. Some clones in this sample may be carry-over from other donors' samples.

This chain connects TRBV7-9 to TRBJ2-1; 8 bases align to TRBD1. After removal of 6 bases from V and 6 bases from J, the junction contained 7 bases not matched to a gene. Germline CDR1 reads SEHNR; CDR2 reads FQNEAQ (reference sequence). This CDR3 comprises 14 residues. The CDR3 reads CASREQGAGNEQFF. CDR3 nucleotide sequence: TGTGCCAGCAGGGAGCAGGGGGCTGGCAATGAGCAGTTCTTC.

Details on this clone: Other DNA sequences in this sample translate to the same CDR3. V gene TRBV13 combines with J gene TRBJ1-1, with a tentative D call TRBD1 (5 bases). V was clipped by 1 base and J by 1 base, with 7 bases between them. This CDR3 contains 14 residues. Germline CDR1 is PRHDT and CDR2 is FYEKMQ (reference sequence). The CDR3 DNA sequence: TGTGCCAGCAGCTTAGTCGGACAGAACACTGAAGCTTTCTTT. Translation gives CASSLVGQNTEAFF.

The chain links TRBV7-9 to TRBJ1-2; TRBD1 aligns across 8 bases. CDR1 SEHNR and CDR2 FQNEAQ come from the germline V gene (reference sequence). The V and J ends lost 4 bases and 4 bases, in that order; junction bases with no gene match: 14. There are 17 residues in the CDR3. The CDR3 region has the DNA TGTGCCAGCAGCTCCCCGGACAGGGTTCGGAGGGTCTATGGCTACACCTTC. It encodes CASSSPDRVRRVYGYTF.

The genes are TRBV28 and TRBJ2-1; 7 bases agree with TRBD1. Germline V lookup: CDR1 MDHEN, CDR2 SYDVKM. The CDR3 length is 15 residues. The junction had 11 bases not matched to a gene; V was cut back by 2 bases and J by 10 bases. In nucleotides, the CDR3 is TGTGCCAGCAGTTTAACGACAGGGAATACGAACGAGCAGTTCTTC. Translated: CASSLTTGNTNEQFF.

The chain's CDR3 is CASSQGSLGPTGELFF. In DNA, the CDR3 is TGTGCCAGCAGCCAGGGATCGCTGGGACCCACCGGGGAGCTGTTTTTT. V is TRBV7-6 and J is TRBJ2-2; D is perhaps TRBD1 or TRBD2 (5 bases each). V gave up 5 bases and J gave up 4 bases, with 17 bases separating them. Germline CDR1 reads SGHVS; CDR2 reads FNYEAQ. CDR3 length equals 16 residues.

The CDR3 DNA sequence: TGTGCCAGCAGCCAATCCGGGACAGAGAACACTGAAGCTTTCTTT. Protein product: CASSQSGTENTEAFF. The rearrangement joins TRBV7-9 to TRBJ1-1; TRBD1 aligns across 7 bases. V was pared by 5 bases and J by 1 base, with 7 bases of the junction left unmatched. The germline CDR1 and CDR2 sequences are SEHNR and FQNEAQ (reference sequence). This CDR3 has 15 amino acids.

DNA for the CDR3: TGTGCCAGCAGTAGGGGTGGCGGGTACCTCTACGAGCAGTACTTC. It is translated as CASSRGGGYLYEQYF. The V call is TRBV27, the J call TRBJ2-7; the D gene could be TRBD1 or TRBD2 (5 bases each). The CDR3 spans 15 residues. V lost 5 bases, J lost 3 bases, and 17 bases lay in between. Germline V gives CDR1 MNHEY, CDR2 SMNVEV (reference sequence).

On this clone itself: The same CDR3 can be traced to other DNA sequences in this sample. The V call is TRBV5-6, the J call TRBJ2-7; 7 bases are a match to TRBD2. The CDR3 runs 13 residues. Germline V gives CDR1 SGHDT, CDR2 YYEEEE. V was pared by 4 bases and J by 4 bases, with 5 bases of the junction left unmatched. The CDR3 is CASSLGGLYEQYF. The CDR3 nucleotides read TGTGCCAGCAGCCTGGGGGGGTTATACGAGCAGTACTTC.

The chain carries TRBV6-6 and TRBJ2-7; D possibly uses TRBD1 or TRBD2 (5 bases each). The CDR3 has 15 residues. V was clipped by 2 bases and J by 0 bases, with 11 bases between them. Germline V gives CDR1 MNHNY, CDR2 SVGAGI (reference sequence). CDR3 region: CASSYPDGTSYEQYF. The CDR3 DNA reads as TGTGCCAGCAGTTACCCTGACGGGACCTCCTACGAGCAGTACTTC.

This clone was recorded a few times. The rearrangement links TRBV19 to TRBJ1-5, with a possible D match to TRBD1 (6 bases). Trimming pared 8 bases from V and 4 bases from J, leaving 18 bases between. This CDR3 contains 15 residues. From germline, CDR1 is LNHDA and CDR2 SQIVND (reference sequence). CDR3 region: CASDPLQGNNQPQHF. The CDR3 DNA follows: TGTGCCAGTGACCCTCTACAGGGAAATAATCAGCCCCAGCATTTT.

The chain links TRBV7-9 to TRBJ2-7; 9 bases are shared with TRBD2. The CDR3 is 17 residues long. The trim removed 2 bases at V and 3 bases at J, leaving 11 bases unmatched. The germline gives CDR1 SEHNR, CDR2 FQNEAQ (reference sequence). The CDR3 DNA reads as TGTGCCAGCAGCTTAAAGGGGCTTGCTAGCGGGAACTACGAGCAGTACTTC. This codes for CASSLKGLASGNYEQYF.

J is TRBJ2-5 and V is TRBV11-2, with D perhaps TRBD1 (5 bases). Germline-derived CDR1 and CDR2 are SGHAT and FQNNGV. This CDR3 spans 16 amino acids. With 0 bases removed from V and 4 bases from J, the gap between germline ends came to 15 bases. CDR3 sequence (DNA): TGTGCCAGCAGCTTAGATCTAAGGGGAAGTCGAGAGACCCAGTACTTC. Translating it yields CASSLDLRGSRETQYF.